This T cell receptor (beta chain) appears in the sequencing data of a study of CD8+ T cells in alopecia areata. Study background: Administration of oral tofacitinib to treated patients was at 5 to 10 mg twice daily.

After isolation, RNA underwent reverse transcription to generate cDNA as the sequencing template. Sequencing was performed with immunoSEQ multiplex PCR; in TCRdb, only in-frame clones are kept and a portion is missing. The sample consists of about 120,000 clones, 45% to 65% of them appearing once. The treatment denotes: oral pan-JAK inhibitor, 5-10 mg twice daily. The material sequenced was CD4+ T cells sorted from blood, taken at week 24, from a patient treated with tofacitinib. The receptor was isolated from a human donor with alopecia areata.

This chain's CDR3 is CASSQESSGANVLTF. CDR3 nucleotide sequence: TGTGCCAGCAGCCAAGAAAGCTCTGGGGCCAACGTCCTGACTTTC. This sequence joins TRBV4-2 and TRBJ2-6; D is undetermined. Looked up from germline, CDR1 is LGHNA and CDR2 is YNFKEQ. Trimming removed 0 bases from V and 0 bases from J, with 3 bases in between. The CDR3 sequence is 15 residues long.